Described below is a single T cell receptor beta chain sequence and its context. The sample is drawn from a study of T cell responses to AZD1222 COVID-19 vaccine. Germline values: CDR1 MGHDK, CDR2 SYGVNS. The CDR3 is 14 residues long. Deletions cut 1 base from V and 1 base from J, with 7 bases between. The assay was immunoSEQ multiplex PCR, and TCRdb's table has in-frame clones only and misses some. The sample holds around 110,000 clones, 85% to 95% seen once. The sequencing here drew on peripheral blood, taken on day 0 of AZD1222 vaccination. The chain links TRBV25-1 to TRBJ1-1; D unclear. The source of this sequence is an adult in good health. The DNA for the CDR3 is TGTGCCAGCAGTGAATTAAGTGAGAACACTGAAGCTTTCTTT. As protein: CASSELSENTEAFF. Full variable domain (remainder filled in from reference TRBV25-1 and TRBJ1-1): EADIYQTPRYLVIGTGKKITLECSQTMGHDKMYWYQQDPGMELHLIHYSYGVNSTEKGDLSSESTVSRIRTEHFPLTLESARPSHTSQYLCASSELSENTEAFFGQGTRLTVV.